This T cell receptor (beta chain) was observed in a study of cytomegalovirus exposure and HLA in healthy donors. Study conclusions and caveats: TCR beta V segments were, for the most part, productive about 90% or about 30% of the time in an earlier analysis.

The PCR used 60 Vbeta and 13 Jbeta primers. The data were produced by immunoSEQ multiplex PCR, yet TCRdb's version contains in-frame clones alone and is incomplete. The profile covers 200,000 to 250,000 clones, with roughly four fifths appearing a single time and about 0.58% taken by the ten largest. As concerns this clone: Antigen unknown.

Healthy bone marrow donors made up the donors. The CDR3 is made up of 16 amino acids. The junction had 14 bases not matched to a gene; V was cut back by 4 bases and J by 6 bases. Per the germline V gene, CDR1 is MNHEY and CDR2 is SMNVEV (reference sequence). Sequencing used PBMCs. The rearrangement joins TRBV27 to TRBJ1-2; TRBD1 agrees at 7 bases. This sequence was found in a woman aged 35 to 49 in good health and CMV-seronegative. The CDR3 sequence is CASSYRPTGDLNGYTF. The CDR3, as DNA: TGTGCCAGCAGTTATCGTCCCACAGGGGATCTGAATGGCTACACCTTC.